Included here is one T cell receptor (beta chain) sequence, with context. Assay: immunoSEQ multiplex PCR; the TCRdb copy retains only in-frame clones and omits some. The sample has fewer than 95,000 clones; roughly nine tenths are singletons. This sample is drawn from a study of control samples from healthy donors and cancer patients. Deletions cut 5 bases from V and 8 bases from J, with 7 bases between. The CDR3 contains 12 residues. Per germline, CDR1 MDHEN and CDR2 SYDVKM. Source material: blood. This rearrangement joins TRBV28 to TRBJ1-6; no reliable D call. This clonotype was sampled from a man aged 25 to 40 in good health. The CDR3 bases are TGTGCCAGCAGTATCCCTGATTCACCCCTCCACTTT. Amino acids: CASSIPDSPLHF. Supplemented by reference TRBV28 and TRBJ1-6, the full variable domain reads DVKVTQSSRYLVKRTGEKVFLECVQDMDHENMFWYRQDPGLGLRLIYFSYDVKMKEKGDIPEGYSVSREKKERFSLILESASTNQTSMYLCASSIPDSPLHFGNGTRLTVT.